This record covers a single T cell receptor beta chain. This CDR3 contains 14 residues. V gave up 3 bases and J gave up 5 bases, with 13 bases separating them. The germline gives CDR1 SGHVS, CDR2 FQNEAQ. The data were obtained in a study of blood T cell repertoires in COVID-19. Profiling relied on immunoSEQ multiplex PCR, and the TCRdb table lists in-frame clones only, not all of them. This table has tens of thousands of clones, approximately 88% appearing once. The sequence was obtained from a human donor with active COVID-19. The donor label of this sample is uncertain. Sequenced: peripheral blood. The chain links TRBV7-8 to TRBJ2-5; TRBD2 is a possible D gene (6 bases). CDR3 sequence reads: CASSFGGNRETQYF. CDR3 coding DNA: TGTGCCAGCAGCTTCGGGGGAAATCGCGAGACCCAGTACTTC.